This T cell receptor beta chain was found in a study of T cells after posttransplantation cyclophosphamide. Notes on the study in general: Recipient CMV seropositivity and CMV reactivation strongly tracked TRB clonality. Later blood repertoires were often dominated by clones from the donor CD8+ memory compartment. Skin or GI-infiltrating T cells shared few TRB sequences with blood.

The protocol was immunoSEQ multiplex PCR, while the TCRdb copy is restricted to in-frame clones and leaves out a portion. The table includes over 15,000 clones, 74% detected once. This clone was counted between two and nine times. Its antigen is not known. A marrow graft followed busulfan-fludarabine conditioning, with cyclophosphamide on days +3 and +4. The sequence was obtained from a male patient aged 30 to 40 who received an allogeneic stem cell transplant from a related donor, was CMV-positive, and had acute GVHD only. Some T cells may arise from the graft donor. The material sequenced was PBMCs, taken after an allogeneic stem cell transplant with post-transplant cyclophosphamide.

The CDR3 sequence is CASSVYGYTF. CDR3 in DNA: TGCGCCAGCAGCGTTTATGGCTACACCTTC. This rearrangement joins TRBV10-1 to TRBJ1-2; D remains unclear. V was cut by 6 bases and J by 5 bases, with 4 bases left in between. Per germline, CDR1 WNHNN and CDR2 SYGVQD (reference sequence). The CDR3 consists of 10 residues.